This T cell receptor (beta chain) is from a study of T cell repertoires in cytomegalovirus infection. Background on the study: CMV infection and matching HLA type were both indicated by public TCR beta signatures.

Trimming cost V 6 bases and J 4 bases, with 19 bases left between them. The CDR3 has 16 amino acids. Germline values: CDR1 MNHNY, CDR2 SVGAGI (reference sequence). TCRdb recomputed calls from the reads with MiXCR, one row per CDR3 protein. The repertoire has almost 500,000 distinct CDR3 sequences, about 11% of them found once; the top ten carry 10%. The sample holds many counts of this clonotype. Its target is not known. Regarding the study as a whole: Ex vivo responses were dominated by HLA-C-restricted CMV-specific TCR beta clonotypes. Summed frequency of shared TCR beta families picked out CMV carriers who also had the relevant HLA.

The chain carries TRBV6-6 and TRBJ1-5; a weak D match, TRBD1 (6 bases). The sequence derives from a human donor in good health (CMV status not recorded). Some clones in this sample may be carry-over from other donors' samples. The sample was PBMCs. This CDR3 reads CASRETGGKRNQPQHF. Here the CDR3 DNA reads TGTGCCAGCAGGGAAACGGGGGGCAAGAGAAATCAGCCCCAGCATTTT.